This record concerns one T cell receptor (beta chain) sequence. The record originates from a study of low-dose radiotherapy and immunotherapy resistance in tumors. Study context: Dosing of intravenous cyclophosphamide at 200 mg/m2 occurred every two weeks and took place one day prior to radiation and immunotherapy. Oral aspirin 300 mg was taken by patients daily for four cycles from cycle 1 day 1.

TRAV- and TRBV-specific primers primed first-strand cDNA, covering alpha and beta chains. Amplification of TCRs used a constant-region primer and V-primer adapter for around 19 PCR cycles. Isolated mRNA underwent amplification by in vitro transcription. TCRdb called the reads again in MiXCR, with one record for every CDR3 protein. This sample carries about 39,000 distinct CDR3 sequences, less than 25% of them seen once, and the ten largest clones take 8% to 9.5%. Time point described: after trial treatment. The treatment: LDRT plus nivolumab, ipilimumab, low-dose cyclophosphamide and aspirin (RACIN trial). Advanced solid tumors lacking tumor-infiltrating lymphocytes characterized eligible patients. Germline V gene data show CDR1 as LGHNA and CDR2 as YNFKEQ. CDR3 size: 16 residues. V lost 4 bases and J lost 1, with 15 bases in between.

The sequence was obtained from a female donor with ovarian cancer. The specimen comprised PBMCs, sampled after low-dose radiotherapy plus immunotherapy. The chain has TRBV4-2 and TRBJ2-3, with D possibly matching TRBD2 (6 bases). CDR3 nucleotide sequence: TGTGCCAGCAGCCCCGGACGCGGGGCCGGCACAGATACGCAGTATTTT. This encodes CASSPGRGAGTDTQYF.